This paragraph covers one TCR beta chain sequence. The antigen is undetermined. This sample is part of a study of cytomegalovirus exposure and HLA in healthy donors. Study-wide points: The TCR clusters that emerged in the first cohort tended, a later analysis found, to co-occur in the roughly 110 validation repertoires.

Sequencing was performed with immunoSEQ multiplex PCR; in TCRdb, only in-frame clones are kept and a portion is missing. The sample has about 110,000 clones, about nine tenths seen once. The CDR3 spans 14 residues. The V gene's germline CDR1 is MNHEY and CDR2 SVGAGI. Deletions cut 6 bases from V and 7 bases from J, with 18 bases between. The sequence derives from a woman aged 18-29 years in good health and CMV-seronegative. Sequencing was performed on PBMCs. The V and J genes are TRBV6-5 and TRBJ2-5; a weak D match, TRBD1 (7 bases). The DNA for the CDR3 is TGTGCCAGCAGCATAGGGGGCGGGGTTGGGACCCAGTACTTC. Protein product: CASSIGGGVGTQYF.